This entry features one T cell receptor beta chain sequence. The sample originates from a study of cytomegalovirus exposure and HLA in healthy donors. Germline CDR1 reads MNHEY; CDR2 reads SVGAGI. The CDR3 has 14 amino acids. V lost 2 bases and J lost 0, with 5 bases in between. Primers for the PCR totalled 60 Vbeta and 13 Jbeta. TCRdb's table, derived via immunoSEQ multiplex PCR, lists solely in-frame clones and lacks some. The sample holds over 110,000 clones. The source is a male donor in good health and CMV-seronegative. The material sequenced was PBMCs. The chain carries TRBV6-5 and TRBJ1-5; no clear D gene. The CDR3 region is CASSYRSSNQPQHF. CDR3 nucleotides: TGTGCCAGCAGTTACAGGAGTAGCAATCAGCCCCAGCATTTT.